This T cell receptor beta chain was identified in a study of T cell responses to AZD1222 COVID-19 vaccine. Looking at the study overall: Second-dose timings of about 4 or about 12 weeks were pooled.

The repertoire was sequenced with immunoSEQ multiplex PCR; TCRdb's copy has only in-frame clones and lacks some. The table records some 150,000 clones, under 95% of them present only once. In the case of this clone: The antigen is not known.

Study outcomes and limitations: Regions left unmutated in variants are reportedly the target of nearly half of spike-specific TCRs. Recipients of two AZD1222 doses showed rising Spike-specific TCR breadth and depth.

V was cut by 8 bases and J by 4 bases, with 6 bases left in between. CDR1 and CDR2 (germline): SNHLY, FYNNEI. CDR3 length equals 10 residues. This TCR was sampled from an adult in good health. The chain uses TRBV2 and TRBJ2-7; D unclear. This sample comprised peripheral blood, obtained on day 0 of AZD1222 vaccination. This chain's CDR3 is CASVGYEQYF. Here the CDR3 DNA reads TGTGCCAGCGTTGGATACGAGCAGTACTTC. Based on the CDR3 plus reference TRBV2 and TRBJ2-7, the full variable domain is EPEVTQTPSHQVTQMGQEVILRCVPISNHLYFYWYRQILGQKVEFLVSFYNNEISEKSEIFDDQFSVERPDGSNFTLKIRSTKLEDSAMYFCASVGYEQYFGPGTRLTVT.